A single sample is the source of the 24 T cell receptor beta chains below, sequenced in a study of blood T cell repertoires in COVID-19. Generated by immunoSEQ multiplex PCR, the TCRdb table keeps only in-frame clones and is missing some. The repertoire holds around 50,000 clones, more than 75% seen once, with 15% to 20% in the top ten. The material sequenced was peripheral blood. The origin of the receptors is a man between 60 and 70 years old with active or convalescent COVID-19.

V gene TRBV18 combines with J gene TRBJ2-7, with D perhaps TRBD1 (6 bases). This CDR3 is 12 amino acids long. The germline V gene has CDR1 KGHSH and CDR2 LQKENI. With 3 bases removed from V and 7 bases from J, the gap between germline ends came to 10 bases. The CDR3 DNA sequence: TGTGCCAGCTCACCTCAGGGACAAGAGCAGTACTTC. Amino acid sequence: CASSPQGQEQYF.

The CDR3 DNA reads as TGCAGCCCATGGGCCAACCTCGAGCAGTACTTC. Its protein is CSPWANLEQYF. The V gene is TRBV20-1, the J gene TRBJ2-7, with D uncertain. Germline CDR1 DFQATT, CDR2 SNEGSKA (reference sequence). The CDR3 consists of 11 residues.

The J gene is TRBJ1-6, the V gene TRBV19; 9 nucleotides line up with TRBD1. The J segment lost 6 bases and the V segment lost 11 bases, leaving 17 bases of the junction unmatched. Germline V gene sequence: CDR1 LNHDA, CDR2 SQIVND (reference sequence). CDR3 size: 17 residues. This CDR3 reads CARPGTGPGRGNSPLHF. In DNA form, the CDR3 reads TGTGCCCGCCCCGGGACAGGGCCAGGAAGGGGTAATTCACCCCTCCACTTT.

The CDR3 DNA is TGTGCCAGCAGCTCCTCATCAGGGGGTAGCTACACCTTC. It translates to CASSSSSGGSYTF. The chain joins TRBV7-3 to TRBJ1-2; 7 positions match TRBD1. Germline CDR1 SGHTA, CDR2 FQGTGA. V shed 4 bases, J shed 9 bases, and the junction held 8 bases outside the gene matches. This CDR3 is 13 amino acids long. The full variable domain, in which reference TRBV7-3 and TRBJ1-2 provide the parts outside the CDR3, is GAGVSQTPSNKVTEKGKYVELRCDPISGHTALYWYRQSLGQGPEFLIYFQGTGAADDSGLPNDRFFAVRPEGSVSTLKIQRTERGDSAVYLCASSSSSGGSYTFGSGTRLTVV.

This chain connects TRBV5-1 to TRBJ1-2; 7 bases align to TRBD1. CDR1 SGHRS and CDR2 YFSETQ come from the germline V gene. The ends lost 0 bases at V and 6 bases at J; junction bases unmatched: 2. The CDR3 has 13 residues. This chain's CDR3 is CASSLEGADGYTF. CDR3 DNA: TGCGCCAGCAGCTTGGAGGGGGCGGATGGCTACACCTTC.

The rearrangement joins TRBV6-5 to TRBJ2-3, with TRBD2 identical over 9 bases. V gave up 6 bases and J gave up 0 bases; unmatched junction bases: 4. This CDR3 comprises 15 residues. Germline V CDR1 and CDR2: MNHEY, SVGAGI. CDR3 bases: TGTGCCAGCAGAGATAGCGGGGGCAGCACAGATACGCAGTATTTT. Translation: CASRDSGGSTDTQYF.

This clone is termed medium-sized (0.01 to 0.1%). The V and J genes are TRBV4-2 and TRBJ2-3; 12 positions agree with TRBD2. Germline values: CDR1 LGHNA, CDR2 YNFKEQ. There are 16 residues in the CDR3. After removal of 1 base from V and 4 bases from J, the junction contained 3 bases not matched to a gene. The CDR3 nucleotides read TGTGCCAGCAGCCAAGCGACTAGCGGGGGCGCAGATACGCAGTATTTT. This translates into CASSQATSGGADTQYF.

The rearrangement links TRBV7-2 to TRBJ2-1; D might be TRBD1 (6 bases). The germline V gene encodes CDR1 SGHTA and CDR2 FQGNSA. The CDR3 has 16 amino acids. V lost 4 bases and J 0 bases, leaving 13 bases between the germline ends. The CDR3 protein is CASSSGTLSSYNEQFF. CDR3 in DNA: TGTGCCAGCAGCTCCGGGACACTCAGCTCCTACAATGAGCAGTTCTTC.

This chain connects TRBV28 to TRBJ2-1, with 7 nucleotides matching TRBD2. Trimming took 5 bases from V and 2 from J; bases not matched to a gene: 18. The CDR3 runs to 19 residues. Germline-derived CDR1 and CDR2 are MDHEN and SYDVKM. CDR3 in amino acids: CASSPLGVGGGVTYNEQFF. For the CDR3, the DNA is TGTGCCAGCAGTCCCCTAGGGGTAGGTGGGGGGGTAACCTACAATGAGCAGTTCTTC.

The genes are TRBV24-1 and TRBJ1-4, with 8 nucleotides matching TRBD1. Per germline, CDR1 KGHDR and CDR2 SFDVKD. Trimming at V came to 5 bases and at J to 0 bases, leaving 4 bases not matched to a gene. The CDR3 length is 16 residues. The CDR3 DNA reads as TGTGCCACCAGTGTCGGGACAGGCCCAACTAATGAAAAACTGTTTTTT. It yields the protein CATSVGTGPTNEKLFF.

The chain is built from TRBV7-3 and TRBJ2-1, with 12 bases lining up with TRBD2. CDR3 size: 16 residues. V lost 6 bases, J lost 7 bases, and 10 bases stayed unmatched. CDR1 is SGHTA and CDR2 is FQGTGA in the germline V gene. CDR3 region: CASSESSGGALNEQFF. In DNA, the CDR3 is TGTGCCAGCAGTGAATCTAGCGGGGGGGCGTTAAATGAGCAGTTCTTC.

CDR3 bases: TGCGCCAGCAGCTGGGGGCGGTTAGCAGACCAAGAGACCCAGTACTTC. Translating gives CASSWGRLADQETQYF. The chain has TRBV5-1 and TRBJ2-5; possible D gene TRBD1, 6 bases. This CDR3 is built from 16 residues. Germline V CDR1 and CDR2: SGHRS, YFSETQ. The germline V and J ends were trimmed by 3 bases and 0 bases, with 15 bases remaining between them.

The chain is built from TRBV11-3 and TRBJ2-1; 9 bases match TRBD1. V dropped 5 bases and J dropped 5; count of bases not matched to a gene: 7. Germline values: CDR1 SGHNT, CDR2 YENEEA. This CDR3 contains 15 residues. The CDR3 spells CASSTDRGSHNEQFF. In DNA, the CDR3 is TGTGCCAGCAGCACAGACAGGGGGTCCCACAATGAGCAGTTCTTC.

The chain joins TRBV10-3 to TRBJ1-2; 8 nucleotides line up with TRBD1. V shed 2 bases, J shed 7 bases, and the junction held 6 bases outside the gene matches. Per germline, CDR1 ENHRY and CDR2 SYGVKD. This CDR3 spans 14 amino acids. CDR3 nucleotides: TGTGCCATCAGTGAGCAGCAACAGGGGGGTGGCTACACCTTC. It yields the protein CAISEQQQGGGYTF.

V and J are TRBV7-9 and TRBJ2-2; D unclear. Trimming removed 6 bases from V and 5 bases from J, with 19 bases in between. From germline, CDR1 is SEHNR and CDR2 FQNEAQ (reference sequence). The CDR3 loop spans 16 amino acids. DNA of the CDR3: TGTGCCAGCAGTACCGTACCGGGTGTATGGACCGGGGAGCTGTTTTTT. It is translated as CASSTVPGVWTGELFF.

DNA for the CDR3: TGTGCCAGCAGCTTAATAGCGGGGTCCTACACCGGGGAGCTGTTTTTT. This encodes CASSLIAGSYTGELFF. V is TRBV11-2 and J is TRBJ2-2, with 8 nucleotides matching TRBD2. The junction had 5 bases not matched to a gene; V was cut back by 2 bases and J by 3 bases. Per germline, CDR1 SGHAT and CDR2 FQNNGV. The CDR3 sequence is 16 residues long.

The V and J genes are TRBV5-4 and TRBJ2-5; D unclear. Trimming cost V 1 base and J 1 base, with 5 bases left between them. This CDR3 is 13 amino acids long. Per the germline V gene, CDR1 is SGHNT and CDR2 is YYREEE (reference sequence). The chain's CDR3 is CASSLSGQETQYF. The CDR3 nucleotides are TGTGCCAGCAGCTTGTCGGGCCAAGAGACCCAGTACTTC.

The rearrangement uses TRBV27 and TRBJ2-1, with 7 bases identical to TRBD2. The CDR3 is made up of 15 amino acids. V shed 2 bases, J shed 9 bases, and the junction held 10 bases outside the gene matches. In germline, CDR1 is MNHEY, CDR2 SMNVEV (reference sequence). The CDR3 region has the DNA TGTGCCAGCAGTTTAGGGGCCGTCACTAGCGCTGAGCAGTTCTTC. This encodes CASSLGAVTSAEQFF.

CDR3 coding DNA: TGTGCCAGCAGCTCCTTGACTAGCGGGTTAGGTGAGCAGTTCTTC. As protein: CASSSLTSGLGEQFF. The chain employs TRBV11-3 and TRBJ2-1; 10 bases line up with TRBD2. The CDR3 loop spans 15 amino acids. Germline trimming cut 4 bases from V and 9 bases from J; bases unmatched to any gene: 9. Germline lookup yields CDR1 SGHNT and CDR2 YENEEA.

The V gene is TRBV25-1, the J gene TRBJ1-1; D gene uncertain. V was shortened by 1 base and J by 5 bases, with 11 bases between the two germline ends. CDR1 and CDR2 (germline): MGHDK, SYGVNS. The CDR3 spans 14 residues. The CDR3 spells CASSELNTGTEAFF. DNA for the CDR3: TGTGCCAGCAGTGAATTAAACACGGGGACTGAAGCTTTCTTT.

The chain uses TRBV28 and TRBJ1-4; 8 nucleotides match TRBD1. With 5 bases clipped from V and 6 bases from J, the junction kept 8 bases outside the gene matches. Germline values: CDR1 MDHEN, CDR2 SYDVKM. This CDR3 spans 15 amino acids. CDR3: CASSVVQGGDEKLFF. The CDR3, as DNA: TGTGCCAGCAGTGTCGTACAGGGGGGCGATGAAAAACTGTTTTTT.

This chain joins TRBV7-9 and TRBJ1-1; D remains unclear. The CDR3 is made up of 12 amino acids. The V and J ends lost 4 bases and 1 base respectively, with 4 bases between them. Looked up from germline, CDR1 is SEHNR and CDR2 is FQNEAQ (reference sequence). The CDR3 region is CASSSSNTEAFF. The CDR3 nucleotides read TGTGCCAGCAGCTCTTCGAACACTGAAGCTTTCTTT.

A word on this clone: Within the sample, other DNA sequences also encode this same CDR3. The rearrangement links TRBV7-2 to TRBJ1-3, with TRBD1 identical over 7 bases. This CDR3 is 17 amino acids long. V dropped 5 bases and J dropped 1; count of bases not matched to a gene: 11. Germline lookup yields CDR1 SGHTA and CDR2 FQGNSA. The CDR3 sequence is CASSPTTGTVSGNTIYF. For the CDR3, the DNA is TGTGCCAGCAGCCCCACCACCGGGACAGTTTCTGGAAACACCATATATTTT.

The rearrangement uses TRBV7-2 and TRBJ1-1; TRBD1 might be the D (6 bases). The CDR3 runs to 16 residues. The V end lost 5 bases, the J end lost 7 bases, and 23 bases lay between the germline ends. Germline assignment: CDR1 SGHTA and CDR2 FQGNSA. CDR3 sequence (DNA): TGTGCCAGCAGCGATCAGGGGACCATAACCCCACGTGAAGCTTTCTTT. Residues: CASSDQGTITPREAFF.